A selection of T cell receptor beta chains follows, all from one sample in a study of cytomegalovirus exposure and HLA in healthy donors. The data were produced by immunoSEQ multiplex PCR, yet TCRdb's version contains in-frame clones alone and is incomplete. The sample shows roughly 150,000 clones, under 90% of them seen only once. Sequenced input: PBMCs. The receptors stem from a boy younger than 10 in good health and CMV-seronegative. CDR3s include the opening cysteine and the closing phenylalanine or tryptophan. The D gene is left open where the match is weak. Size is omitted from some rows. Given values are once, few, many or a class for expanded clones.

CDR3aa	CDR3nt	d_gene	abundance	v_gene	j_gene
CASSTTDRPTGELFF	TGTGCCAGCAGCACCACGGACAGGCCCACCGGGGAGCTGTTTTTT	TRBD1	-	TRBV9	TRBJ2-2
CASSPDRGAGNTIYF	TGTGCCAGCAGTCCAGACAGGGGTGCTGGAAACACCATATATTTT	TRBD1	-	TRBV5-4	TRBJ1-3
CASRPRAGGYEKLFF	TGTGCCAGCAGACCACGGGCAGGGGGCTATGAAAAACTGTTTTTT	TRBD1	-	TRBV6-5	TRBJ1-4
CASSLGTGTYGYTF	TGTGCCAGCAGCTTGGGGACAGGGACCTATGGCTACACCTTC	TRBD1	-	TRBV11-3	TRBJ1-2
CASSLFNEQYF	TGTGCCAGCAGCCTGTTTAACGAGCAGTACTTC	-	-	TRBV5-4	TRBJ2-7
CASSLAASQGGLYGYTF	TGTGCCAGCAGCTTAGCGGCTTCACAGGGGGGGCTCTATGGCTACACCTTC	TRBD1	once	TRBV7-8	TRBJ1-2
CASSPLAGNEQFF	TGTGCCAGCAGCCCACTAGCGGGCAATGAGCAGTTCTTC	TRBD2	-	TRBV6-4	TRBJ2-1
CASSLRGHEAFF	TGTGCCAGCAGCTTACGGGGACATGAAGCTTTCTTT	-	few	TRBV11-2	TRBJ1-1
CASSFLGRDEQFF	TGTGCCAGCAGCTTCCTAGGGCGGGATGAGCAGTTCTTC	-	-	TRBV7-2	TRBJ2-1
CASSQGLSNQPQHF	TGTGCCAGCAGCCAGGGACTTAGCAATCAGCCCCAGCATTTT	-	-	TRBV6-5	TRBJ1-5
CASSFQQAGPLHEQFF	TGTGCCAGCAGCTTTCAACAAGCGGGCCCCTTGCATGAGCAGTTCTTC	-	-	TRBV7-9	TRBJ2-1
CASSPDLGGIYNEQFF	TGTGCCAGTAGTCCTGACTTGGGGGGGATTTACAATGAGCAGTTCTTC	TRBD2	-	TRBV19	TRBJ2-1
CASSQAGQGAPVIEQFF	TGTGCCAGCTCACAGGCCGGACAGGGGGCGCCCGTGATTGAGCAGTTCTTC	TRBD1	few	TRBV18	TRBJ2-1
CASSESRGLIEKLFF	TGTGCCAGCAGTGAATCAAGGGGCTTGATCGAAAAACTGTTTTTT	-	-	TRBV25-1	TRBJ1-4
CASSEAGTGSSPLHF	TGTGCCAGCAGTGAAGCGGGAACAGGGAGTTCACCCCTCCACTTT	-	-	TRBV6-1	TRBJ1-6
CASSLMRRSNTGELFF	TGTGCCAGCAGCTTAATGCGAAGATCAAACACCGGGGAGCTGTTTTTT	-	few	TRBV5-4	TRBJ2-2
CASSPTATDRYPFMNTEAFF	TGTGCCAGCAGCCCGACCGCCACTGACAGGTACCCGTTTATGAACACTGAAGCTTTCTTT	-	-	TRBV7-3	TRBJ1-1
CASSEGQTYNEQFF	TGTGCCAGCAGTGAAGGACAGACCTACAATGAGCAGTTCTTC	-	-	TRBV25-1	TRBJ2-1
CASSPSGRNEQFF	TGTGCCAGCAGCCCTAGCGGGAGAAATGAGCAGTTCTTC	TRBD2	-	TRBV13	TRBJ2-1
CASREIGTSRTYEQYF	TGTGCCAGCAGAGAAATTGGGACTAGCAGGACCTACGAGCAGTACTTC	TRBD2	few	TRBV6-1	TRBJ2-7
CASRLSTGLDQPQHF	TGTGCCAGCAGGCTTTCTACAGGGCTGGATCAGCCCCAGCATTTT	-	-	TRBV28	TRBJ1-5
CASSVGGPGGGHGYTF	TGTGCCAGCAGCGTAGGAGGCCCGGGGGGGGGTCACGGCTACACCTTC	-	-	TRBV9	TRBJ1-2
CASSSDRVVNYGYTF	TGTGCCAGCAGTTCGGACAGGGTGGTGAACTATGGCTACACCTTC	TRBD1	-	TRBV25-1	TRBJ1-2
CASSLEWEGYGYTF	TGCGCCAGCAGCTTGGAGTGGGAGGGCTATGGCTACACCTTC	-	-	TRBV5-1	TRBJ1-2
CAWSVGGGGAFF	TGTGCCTGGAGTGTAGGCGGCGGAGGAGCTTTCTTT	-	-	TRBV30	TRBJ1-1
CASGGTDTQYF	TGTGCCAGCGGGGGCACGGATACGCAGTATTTT	-	-	TRBV2	TRBJ2-3
CASSASLDRGISPLHF	TGTGCCAGCAGCGCCAGTTTGGACAGGGGGATTTCACCCCTCCACTTT	TRBD1	-	TRBV9	TRBJ1-6
CASSPRLGAPSYEQYF	TGCGCCAGCAGCCCCAGACTAGGGGCCCCCTCCTACGAGCAGTACTTC	-	-	TRBV4-3	TRBJ2-7
CASSQVQDTQYF	TGTGCCAGCAGCCAGGTCCAAGATACGCAGTATTTT	-	-	TRBV5-4	TRBJ2-3
CASSSEGNQPQHF	TGTGCCAGCTCGTCGGAGGGTAATCAGCCCCAGCATTTT	-	once	TRBV18	TRBJ1-5
CASSSGQPKKTQYF	TGCGCCAGCAGCTCGGGACAGCCAAAGAAGACCCAGTACTTC	TRBD1	once	TRBV5-1	TRBJ2-5
CASSQGQGDTGELFF	TGTGCCAGCAGTCAAGGACAGGGTGACACCGGGGAGCTGTTTTTT	TRBD1	-	TRBV6-4	TRBJ2-2
CASSIGRAAQEKLFF	TGTGCCAGTAGTATTGGCAGGGCGGCTCAAGAAAAACTGTTTTTT	-	-	TRBV19	TRBJ1-4
CAGGTGGNSPLHF	TGTGCCGGAGGGACAGGGGGTAATTCACCCCTCCACTTT	TRBD1	-	TRBV19	TRBJ1-6
CASSLDPAGASSYNEQFF	TGTGCCAGCAGCTTAGACCCAGCGGGGGCGAGCTCCTACAATGAGCAGTTCTTC	TRBD2	-	TRBV11-3	TRBJ2-1
CASSLAGDRGNEQFF	TGTGCCAGCAGCTTAGCCGGTGACAGGGGCAATGAGCAGTTCTTC	TRBD1	-	TRBV7-9	TRBJ2-1
CSVENSGTYEQYF	TGCAGCGTTGAGAACAGCGGGACCTACGAGCAGTACTTC	TRBD2	-	TRBV29-1	TRBJ2-7
CASSYLRYEQYF	TGTGCCAGCAGCTACCTTAGATACGAGCAGTACTTC	-	-	TRBV7-2	TRBJ2-7
CASSDSNSPLHF	TGCGCCAGCAGTGACAGCAATTCACCCCTCCACTTT	-	-	TRBV5-1	TRBJ1-6
CASSLGRMNSPLHF	TGTGCCAGCAGCTTGGGCAGGATGAATTCACCCCTCCACTTT	-	-	TRBV5-5	TRBJ1-6
CASSPNAGGQFF	TGTGCCAGCAGCCCAAACGCAGGAGGGCAGTTCTTC	-	-	TRBV11-3	TRBJ2-1